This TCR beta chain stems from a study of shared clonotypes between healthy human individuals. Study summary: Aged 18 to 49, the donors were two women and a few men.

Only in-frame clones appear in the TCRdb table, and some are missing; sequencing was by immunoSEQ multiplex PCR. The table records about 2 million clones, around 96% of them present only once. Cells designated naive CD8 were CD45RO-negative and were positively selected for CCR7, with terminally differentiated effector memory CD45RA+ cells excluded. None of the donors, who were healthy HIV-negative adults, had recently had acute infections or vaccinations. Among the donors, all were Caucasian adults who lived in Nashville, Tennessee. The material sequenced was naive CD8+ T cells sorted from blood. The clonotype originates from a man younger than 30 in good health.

CDR3 in amino acids: CASSPFSGRQETQYF. DNA of the CDR3: TGTGCCAGCAGCCCCTTTAGCGGGAGGCAAGAGACCCAGTACTTC. The chain joins TRBV7-8 to TRBJ2-5, with 10 bases lining up with TRBD2. V shed 5 bases and J 2 bases; nucleotides not matched to a gene: 5. The germline V gene has CDR1 SGHVS and CDR2 FQNEAQ. The CDR3 runs to 15 residues.